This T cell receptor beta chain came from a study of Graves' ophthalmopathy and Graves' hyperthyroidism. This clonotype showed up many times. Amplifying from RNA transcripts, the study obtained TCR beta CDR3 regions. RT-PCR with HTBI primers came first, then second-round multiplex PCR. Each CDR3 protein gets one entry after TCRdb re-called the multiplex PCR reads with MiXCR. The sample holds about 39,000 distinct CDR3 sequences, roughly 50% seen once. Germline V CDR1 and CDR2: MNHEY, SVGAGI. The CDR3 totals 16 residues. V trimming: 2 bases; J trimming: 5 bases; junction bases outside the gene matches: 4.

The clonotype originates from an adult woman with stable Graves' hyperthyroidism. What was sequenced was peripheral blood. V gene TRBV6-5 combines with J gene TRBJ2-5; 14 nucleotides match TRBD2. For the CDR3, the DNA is TGTGCCAGCAGTTACCCAGGGACTAGCGGGAGTGAGACCCAGTACTTC. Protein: CASSYPGTSGSETQYF.